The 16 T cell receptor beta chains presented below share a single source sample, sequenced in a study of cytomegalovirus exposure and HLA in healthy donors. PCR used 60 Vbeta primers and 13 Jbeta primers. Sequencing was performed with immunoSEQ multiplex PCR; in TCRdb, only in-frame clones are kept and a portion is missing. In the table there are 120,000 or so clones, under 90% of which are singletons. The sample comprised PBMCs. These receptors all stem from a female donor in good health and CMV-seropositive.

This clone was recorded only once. The CDR3 sequence: CASSLALTSALNTGELFF. Written as DNA, the CDR3 is TGTGCCAGCAGCTTAGCCCTGACTAGCGCCTTGAACACCGGGGAGCTGTTTTTT. V usage is TRBV7-2 and J usage is TRBJ2-2; 8 bases fit TRBD2. The ends lost 0 bases at V and 1 base at J; junction bases unmatched: 7. Germline loops: CDR1 SGHTA, CDR2 FQGNSA. The CDR3 is 18 amino acids.

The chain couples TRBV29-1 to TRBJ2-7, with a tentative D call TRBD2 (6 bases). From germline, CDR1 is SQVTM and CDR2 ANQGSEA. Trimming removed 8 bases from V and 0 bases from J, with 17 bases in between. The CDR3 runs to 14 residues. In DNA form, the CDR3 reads TGCAGCACCAGCGACATCGGGAGCTCCTACGAGCAGTACTTC. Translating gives CSTSDIGSSYEQYF.

In DNA form, the CDR3 reads TGTGCCAGCACCCTCACGGGGATGGCCACTGAAGCTTTCTTT. It encodes CASTLTGMATEAFF. V usage is TRBV27 and J usage is TRBJ1-1; unclear D gene. The CDR3 length is 14 residues. Deletions cut 7 bases from V and 4 bases from J, with 16 bases between. CDR1 and CDR2 (germline): MNHEY, SMNVEV (reference sequence).

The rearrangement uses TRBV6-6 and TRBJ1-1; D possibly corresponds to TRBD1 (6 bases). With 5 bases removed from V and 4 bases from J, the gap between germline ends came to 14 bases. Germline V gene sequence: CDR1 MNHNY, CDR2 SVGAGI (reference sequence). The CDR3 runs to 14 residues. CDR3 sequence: CASSTSGEGTEAFF. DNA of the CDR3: TGTGCCAGCAGTACCTCAGGGGAGGGCACTGAAGCTTTCTTT.

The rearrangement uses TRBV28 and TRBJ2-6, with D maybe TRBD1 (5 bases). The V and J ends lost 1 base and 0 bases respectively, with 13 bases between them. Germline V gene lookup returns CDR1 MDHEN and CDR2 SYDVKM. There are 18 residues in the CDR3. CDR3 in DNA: TGTGCCAGCAGTTTATCTCCAGGGTCCTCCTCTGGGGCCAACGTCCTGACTTTC. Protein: CASSLSPGSSSGANVLTF.

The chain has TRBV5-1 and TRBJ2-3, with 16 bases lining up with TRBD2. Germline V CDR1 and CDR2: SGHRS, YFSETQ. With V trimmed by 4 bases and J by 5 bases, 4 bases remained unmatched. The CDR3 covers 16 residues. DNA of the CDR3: TGCGCCAGCAGCACGGGACTAGCGGGGGGGCAAGATACGCAGTATTTT. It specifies CASSTGLAGGQDTQYF.

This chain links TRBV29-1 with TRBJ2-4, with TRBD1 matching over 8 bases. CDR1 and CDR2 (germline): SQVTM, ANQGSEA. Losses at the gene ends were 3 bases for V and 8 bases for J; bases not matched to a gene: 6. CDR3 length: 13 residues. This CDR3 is CSVEGDRTDIQYF. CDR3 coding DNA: TGCAGCGTTGAGGGGGACAGGACTGACATTCAGTACTTC. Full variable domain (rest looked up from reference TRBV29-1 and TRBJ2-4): SAVISQKPSRDICQRGTSLTIQCQVDSQVTMMFWYRQQPGQSLTLIATANQGSEATYESGFVIDKFPISRPNLTFSTLTVSNMSPEDSSIYLCSVEGDRTDIQYFGAGTRLSVL.

The DNA for the CDR3 is TGTGCCAGCAGTGAACAGGGGGCGCAGGGCTATGGCTACACCTTC. This translates into CASSEQGAQGYGYTF. The chain combines TRBV6-1 with TRBJ1-2; TRBD1 agrees at 8 bases. Germline values: CDR1 MNHNS, CDR2 SASEGT. Trimming removed 2 bases from V and 4 bases from J; junction bases left unmatched: 6. There are 15 residues in the CDR3.

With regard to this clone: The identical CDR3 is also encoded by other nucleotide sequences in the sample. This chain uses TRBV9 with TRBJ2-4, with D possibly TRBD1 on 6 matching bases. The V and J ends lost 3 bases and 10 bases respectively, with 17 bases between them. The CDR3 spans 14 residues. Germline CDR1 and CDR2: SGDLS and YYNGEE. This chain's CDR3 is CASSEGTGLNIQYF. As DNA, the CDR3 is TGTGCCAGCAGCGAGGGCACAGGGTTAAATATTCAGTACTTC.

The CDR3 is CASSWGGGGTYNEQFF. DNA of the CDR3: TGTGCCAGCAGCTGGGGTGGCGGGGGTACCTACAATGAGCAGTTCTTC. The chain recombines TRBV5-4 with TRBJ2-1; 7 bases map to TRBD2. Germline CDR1 is SGHNT and CDR2 is YYREEE (reference sequence). The CDR3 runs to 16 residues. The trim removed 3 bases at V and 2 bases at J, leaving 8 bases unmatched.

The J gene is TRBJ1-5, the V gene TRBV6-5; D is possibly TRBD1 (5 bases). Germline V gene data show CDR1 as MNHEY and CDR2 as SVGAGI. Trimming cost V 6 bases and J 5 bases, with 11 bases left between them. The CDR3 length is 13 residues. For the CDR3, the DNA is TGTGCCAGCAGCCGACAGTGGGATCAGCCCCAGCATTTT. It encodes CASSRQWDQPQHF.

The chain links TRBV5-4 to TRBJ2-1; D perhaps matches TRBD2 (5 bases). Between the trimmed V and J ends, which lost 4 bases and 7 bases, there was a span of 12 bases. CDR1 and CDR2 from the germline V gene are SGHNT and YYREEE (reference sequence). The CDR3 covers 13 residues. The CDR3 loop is CASSVDPGNEQFF. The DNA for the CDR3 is TGTGCCAGCAGCGTGGACCCGGGGAATGAGCAGTTCTTC.

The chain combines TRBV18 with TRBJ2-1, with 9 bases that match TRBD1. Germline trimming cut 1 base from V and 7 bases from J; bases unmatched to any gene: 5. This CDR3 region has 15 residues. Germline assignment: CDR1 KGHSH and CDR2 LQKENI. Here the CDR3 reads CASSPRPGTGNEQFF. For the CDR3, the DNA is TGTGCCAGCTCACCACGTCCCGGGACAGGGAATGAGCAGTTCTTC.

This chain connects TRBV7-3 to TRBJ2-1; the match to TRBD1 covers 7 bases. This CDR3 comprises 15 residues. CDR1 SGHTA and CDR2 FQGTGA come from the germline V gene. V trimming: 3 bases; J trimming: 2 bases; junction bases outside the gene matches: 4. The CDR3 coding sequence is TGTGCCAGCAGCTTGTCAGGGGGAACCTACAATGAGCAGTTCTTC. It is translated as CASSLSGGTYNEQFF.

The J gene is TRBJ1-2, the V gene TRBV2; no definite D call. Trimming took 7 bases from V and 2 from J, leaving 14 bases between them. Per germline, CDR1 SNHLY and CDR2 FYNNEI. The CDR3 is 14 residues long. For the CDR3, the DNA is TGTGCCAGCAACACATTGACATCGAACTATGGCTACACCTTC. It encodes CASNTLTSNYGYTF.

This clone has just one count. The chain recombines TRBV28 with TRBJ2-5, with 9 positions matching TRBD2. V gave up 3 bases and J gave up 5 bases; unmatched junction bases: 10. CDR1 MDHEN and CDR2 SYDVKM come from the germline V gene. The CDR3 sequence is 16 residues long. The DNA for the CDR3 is TGTGCCAGCAGTTTTTCCCTTATAGCGGGGGAGGAGACCCAGTACTTC. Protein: CASSFSLIAGEETQYF.